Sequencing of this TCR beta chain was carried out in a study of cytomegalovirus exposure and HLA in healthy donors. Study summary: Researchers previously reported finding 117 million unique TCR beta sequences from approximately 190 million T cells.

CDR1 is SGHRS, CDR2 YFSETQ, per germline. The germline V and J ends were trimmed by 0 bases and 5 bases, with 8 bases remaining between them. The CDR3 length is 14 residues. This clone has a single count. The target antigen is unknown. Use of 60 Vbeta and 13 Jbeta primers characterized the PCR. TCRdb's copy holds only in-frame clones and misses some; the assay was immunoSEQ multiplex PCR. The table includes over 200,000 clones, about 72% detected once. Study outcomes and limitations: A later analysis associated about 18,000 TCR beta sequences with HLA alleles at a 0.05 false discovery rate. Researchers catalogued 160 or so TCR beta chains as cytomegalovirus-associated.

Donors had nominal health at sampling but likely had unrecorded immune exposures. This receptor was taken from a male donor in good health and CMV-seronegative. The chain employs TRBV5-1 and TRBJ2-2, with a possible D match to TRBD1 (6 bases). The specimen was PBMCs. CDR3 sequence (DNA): TGCGCCAGCAGCTTGGAGCAGGGGACCGGGGAGCTGTTTTTT. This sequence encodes CASSLEQGTGELFF.